These 24 T cell receptor beta chains were sequenced from one sample in a study of shared clonotypes between healthy human individuals. This table comes from immunoSEQ multiplex PCR, and its TCRdb copy is limited to in-frame clones, with some not included. The sample lists 450,000 to 500,000 clones, 76% seen once, with 10% to 15% in the top ten. Sequenced material: PBMCs. The receptors were sampled from a woman aged 40 to 55 in good health. Some clones in this sample may be carry-over from other donors' samples.

The rearrangement links TRBV2 to TRBJ2-1; possible D gene TRBD2, 5 bases. The V and J ends lost 7 bases and 0 bases respectively, with 13 bases between them. Germline loops: CDR1 SNHLY, CDR2 FYNNEI. This CDR3 comprises 15 residues. CDR3 in amino acids: CASTREGFSYNEQFF. The DNA of the CDR3 is TGTGCCAGCACCCGTGAGGGATTCTCCTACAATGAGCAGTTCTTC.

The chain employs TRBV28 and TRBJ2-7, with TRBD2 identical over 9 bases. Per germline, CDR1 MDHEN and CDR2 SYDVKM. This CDR3 has 14 amino acids. The V segment lost 4 bases and the J segment 2 bases; nucleotides outside the gene matches: 3. The CDR3, as DNA: TGTGCCAGCAGTTCTCCTAGCGGGACCTACGAGCAGTACTTC. Translating it yields CASSSPSGTYEQYF.

The chain has TRBV29-1 and TRBJ2-1; TRBD2 might be the D (6 bases). V was cut by 1 base and J by 7 bases, with 11 bases left in between. The germline CDR1 and CDR2 sequences are SQVTM and ANQGSEA. The length of the CDR3 is 13 residues. The CDR3, as DNA: TGCAGCGTTGAAGCGGGACTTAGAAATGAGCAGTTCTTC. Its translation is CSVEAGLRNEQFF.

The chain joins TRBV27 to TRBJ1-1, with D unclear. Trimming removed 6 bases from V and 0 bases from J, with 11 bases in between. CDR1 is MNHEY, CDR2 SMNVEV, per germline (reference sequence). The CDR3 spans 14 residues. The CDR3 bases are TGTGCCAGCAGCCCACGGGAAATGAACACTGAAGCTTTCTTT. Translated, it gives CASSPREMNTEAFF.

The rearrangement links TRBV6-6 to TRBJ1-5; D call uncertain. CDR3 size: 15 residues. V was cut by 7 bases and J by 5 bases, with 18 bases left in between. Germline V gene data show CDR1 as MNHNY and CDR2 as SVGAGI (reference sequence). CDR3 coding DNA: TGTGCCAGCATGAAACCCATAACCATAGATCAGCCCCAGCATTTT. This codes for CASMKPITIDQPQHF.

As DNA, the CDR3 is TGTGCCAGCAGCGCAACGGGACGGATGAACACTGAAGCTTTCTTT. Residues: CASSATGRMNTEAFF. This sequence joins TRBV9 and TRBJ1-1; D perhaps matches TRBD1 (5 bases). The CDR3 has 15 amino acids. Trimming removed 3 bases from V and 0 bases from J, with 12 bases in between. Germline CDR1 and CDR2: SGDLS and YYNGEE.

This clone was seen a few times. The chain combines TRBV7-3 with TRBJ2-2; 7 nucleotides match TRBD1. The CDR3 loop spans 14 amino acids. V shed 5 bases and J 4 bases; nucleotides not matched to a gene: 4. The germline CDR1 and CDR2 sequences are SGHTA and FQGTGA. CDR3 nucleotides: TGTGCCAGCAGCCCCGGGACAGCCACCGGGGAGCTGTTTTTT. It is translated as CASSPGTATGELFF.

The V and J genes are TRBV5-1 and TRBJ2-2, with D tentatively TRBD1 (6 bases). Germline CDR1 reads SGHRS; CDR2 reads YFSETQ. CDR3 length equals 13 residues. V was trimmed by 3 bases and J by 7 bases, leaving 10 bases between them. CDR3 amino acids: CASSSTGFGELFF. The CDR3 DNA reads as TGCGCCAGCAGCTCTACAGGGTTCGGGGAGCTGTTTTTT.

The chain uses TRBV18 and TRBJ1-5, with D unclear. V dropped 2 bases and J dropped 0 bases, with 8 bases sitting between them. The germline gives CDR1 KGHSH, CDR2 LQKENI. This CDR3 has 15 amino acids. This CDR3 reads CASSPGPYSNQPQHF. The CDR3 nucleotides are TGTGCCAGCTCACCAGGACCATATAGCAATCAGCCCCAGCATTTT.

This clone was detected many times. J is TRBJ2-1 and V is TRBV6-4, with 9 bases fitting TRBD2. Looked up from germline, CDR1 is MRHNA and CDR2 is SNTAGT. V shed 4 bases and J 4 bases; nucleotides not matched to a gene: 8. This CDR3 contains 16 residues. CDR3 amino acids: CASSGKASGDYNEQFF. CDR3 nucleotides: TGTGCCAGCAGTGGCAAGGCTAGCGGGGATTACAATGAGCAGTTCTTC.

This chain links TRBV7-2 with TRBJ1-1; no reliable D call. CDR1 SGHTA and CDR2 FQGNSA come from the germline V gene. This CDR3 spans 16 amino acids. V was shortened by 0 bases and J by 0 bases, with 11 bases between the two germline ends. The CDR3 loop reads CASSLAAVGMNTEAFF. CDR3 nucleotides: TGTGCCAGCAGCTTAGCGGCGGTAGGAATGAACACTGAAGCTTTCTTT.

Only a few counts were recorded for this clone. The genes are TRBV19 and TRBJ2-5; the D gene is possibly TRBD1 (6 bases). With 6 bases removed from V and 2 bases from J, the gap between germline ends came to 16 bases. The CDR3 totals 15 residues. Germline-derived CDR1 and CDR2 are LNHDA and SQIVND (reference sequence). Here the CDR3 DNA reads TGTGCCAGTAGCTCACAGGGCCTCCCTCAAGAGACCCAGTACTTC. It specifies CASSSQGLPQETQYF.

This clone was counted at least ten times. The chain carries TRBV7-9 and TRBJ2-7; unclear D gene. Germline V lookup: CDR1 SEHNR, CDR2 FQNEAQ (reference sequence). Trimming removed 5 bases at V and 0 bases at J, with 8 bases between. This CDR3 comprises 13 residues. The CDR3 DNA reads as TGTGCCAGCAGCCAGGACCCCTCCTACGAGCAGTACTTC. This codes for CASSQDPSYEQYF.

This chain joins TRBV5-1 and TRBJ2-1; TRBD2 aligns across 8 bases. The trim removed 0 bases at V and 8 bases at J, leaving 16 bases unmatched. This CDR3 is built from 18 residues. The germline CDR1 and CDR2 sequences are SGHRS and YFSETQ. CDR3 in amino acids: CASSLAAPTSGLPHEQFF. For the CDR3, the DNA is TGCGCCAGCAGCTTGGCTGCCCCAACTAGCGGACTTCCCCATGAGCAGTTCTTC.

In its sample, this clone was seen many times. The CDR3 bases are TGTGCCAGCAGTCCCGGGACAGGGCACACCGGGGAGCTGTTTTTT. This translates into CASSPGTGHTGELFF. The genes are TRBV28 and TRBJ2-2; 9 bases are shared with TRBD1. CDR3 length: 15 residues. From germline, CDR1 is MDHEN and CDR2 SYDVKM. V lost 5 bases to trimming and J lost 3 bases; unmatched junction nucleotides: 4.

The J gene is TRBJ1-6, the V gene TRBV5-6; tentative D call: TRBD1 (5 bases). Trimming shortened V by 3 bases and J by 10 bases, and 14 bases separated the two germline ends. Germline CDR1 and CDR2: SGHDT and YYEEEE. CDR3 length: 14 amino acids. CDR3 loop: CASSSGAELSPLHF. Here the CDR3 DNA reads TGTGCCAGCAGCTCCGGGGCAGAACTATCACCCCTCCACTTT.

The chain uses TRBV7-8 and TRBJ1-1, with a possible D match to TRBD1 (6 bases). V lost 4 bases and J lost 2, with 8 bases in between. Germline assignment: CDR1 SGHVS and CDR2 FQNEAQ. The CDR3 has 13 residues. The CDR3, as DNA: TGTGCCAGCAGCTCGGACAGTAACACTGAAGCTTTCTTT. Translation gives CASSSDSNTEAFF.

This chain links TRBV7-2 with TRBJ2-3, with 7 bases lining up with TRBD1. The CDR3 is 16 residues long. V trimming: 2 bases; J trimming: 2 bases; junction bases outside the gene matches: 7. Germline V CDR1 and CDR2: SGHTA, FQGNSA. CDR3 protein: CASSLMGQPSTDTQYF. CDR3 nucleotides: TGTGCCAGCAGCTTAATGGGACAGCCGTCCACAGATACGCAGTATTTT.

The chain carries TRBV7-2 and TRBJ2-7; 11 nucleotides agree with TRBD2. This CDR3 has 15 amino acids. J was trimmed by 7 bases and V by 5 bases; bases with no gene match: 10. Germline V lookup: CDR1 SGHTA, CDR2 FQGNSA. In DNA form, the CDR3 reads TGTGCCAGCAGCCCCACTAGCGGGAGCTCCGGGGAGCAGTACTTC. Encoded protein: CASSPTSGSSGEQYF.

There are a few counts of this clone. The chain employs TRBV6-4 and TRBJ2-1; D gene uncertain. V lost 1 base and J lost 0, with 10 bases in between. Germline V CDR1 and CDR2: MRHNA, SNTAGT. The CDR3 has 16 residues. CDR3 bases: TGTGCCAGCAGTGACTTAGGACGAAGCTCCTACAATGAGCAGTTCTTC. Residues: CASSDLGRSSYNEQFF.

This chain joins TRBV2 and TRBJ2-3, with D possibly being TRBD1 (6 bases). The CDR3 is 16 amino acids. Trimming removed 1 base from V and 6 bases from J, with 17 bases in between. Looked up from germline, CDR1 is SNHLY and CDR2 is FYNNEI. In nucleotides, the CDR3 is TGTGCCAGCAGTGAAGTGGGACACCCGTTTGGGGATACGCAGTATTTT. This translates into CASSEVGHPFGDTQYF.

The rearrangement joins TRBV7-2 to TRBJ2-7, with D unclear. Germline V CDR1 and CDR2: SGHTA, FQGNSA. The CDR3 consists of 14 residues. The V end was cut by 5 bases, the J end by 2 bases, with 13 bases between. CDR3 sequence: CASSQRTGAYEQYF. The CDR3 nucleotides are TGTGCCAGCAGCCAAAGGACGGGCGCCTACGAGCAGTACTTC.

As DNA, the CDR3 is TGTGCCAGCAGCTTGGGGCAGGGCAACACCGGGGAGCTGTTTTTT. Protein product: CASSLGQGNTGELFF. The chain joins TRBV11-3 to TRBJ2-2, with a tentative D call TRBD1 (5 bases). The CDR3 totals 15 residues. The germline gives CDR1 SGHNT, CDR2 YENEEA. V was pared by 3 bases and J by 2 bases, with 10 bases between. The full variable domain, with the rest looked up from reference TRBV11-3 and TRBJ2-2, is EAGVVQSPRYKIIEKKQPVAFWCNPISGHNTLYWYLQNLGQGPELLIRYENEEAVDDSQLPKDRFSAERLKGVDSTLKIQPAELGDSAVYLCASSLGQGNTGELFFGEGSRLTVL.

Notes on this clone: A far larger clone differs by one base, so this is likely a read error. Other nucleotide sequences in the sample specify the same CDR3. This chain uses TRBV9 with TRBJ2-7; D ambiguous. The CDR3 has 14 amino acids. V gave up 1 base and J gave up 0 bases, with 8 bases separating them. Germline CDR1 SGDLS, CDR2 YYNGEE. DNA of the CDR3: TGTGCCAGCAGCGTATCAACAGCCTCCTACGAGCAGTACTTC. This codes for CASSVSTASYEQYF.